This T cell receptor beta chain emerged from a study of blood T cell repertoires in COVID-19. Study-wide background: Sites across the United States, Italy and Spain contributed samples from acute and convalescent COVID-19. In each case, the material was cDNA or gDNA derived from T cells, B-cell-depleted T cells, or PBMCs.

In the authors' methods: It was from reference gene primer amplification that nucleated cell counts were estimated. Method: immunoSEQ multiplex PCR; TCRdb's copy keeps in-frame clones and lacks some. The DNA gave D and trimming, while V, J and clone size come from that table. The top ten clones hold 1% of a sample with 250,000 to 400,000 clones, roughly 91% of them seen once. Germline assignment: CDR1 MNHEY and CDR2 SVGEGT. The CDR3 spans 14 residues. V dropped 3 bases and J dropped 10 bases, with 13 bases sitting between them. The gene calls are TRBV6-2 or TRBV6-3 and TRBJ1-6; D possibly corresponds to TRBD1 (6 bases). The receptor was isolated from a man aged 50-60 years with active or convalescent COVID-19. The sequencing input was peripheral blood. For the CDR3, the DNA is TGTGCCAGCAGTTATGGGGGCCCTCAATCACCCCTCCACTTT. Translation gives CASSYGGPQSPLHF.